The rows below give T cell receptor beta chains drawn from one sample of a study of cytomegalovirus exposure and HLA in healthy donors. The repertoire was sequenced with immunoSEQ multiplex PCR; TCRdb's copy has only in-frame clones and lacks some. The sample lists 200,000 or so clones; 70% to 90% were seen once. The specimen sequenced was PBMCs. Receptors were obtained from a woman aged 18-29 years in good health and CMV-seropositive. Each CDR3 is given with its conserved first and last residue. Fields, in order: J gene, V gene, clone size, D gene, CDR3 DNA, CDR3 protein. D genes are given only for firm matches. Some rows mark clone size as missing; the rest say once, few, many or name a class of expanded clone.

j_gene: TRBJ2-7
v_gene: TRBV6-1
abundance: few
d_gene: .
CDR3nt: TGTGCCAGCATCCAGTTTTACGAGCAGTACTTC
CDR3aa: CASIQFYEQYF

j_gene: TRBJ2-1
v_gene: TRBV6-5
abundance: few
d_gene: TRBD1
CDR3nt: TGTGCCAGCAGCTCCGGGACAGAGTACAATGAGCAGTTCTTC
CDR3aa: CASSSGTEYNEQFF

j_gene: TRBJ2-3
v_gene: TRBV6-4
abundance: few
d_gene: TRBD2
CDR3nt: TGTGCCAGCAGTATGCAAGCGGGGACCACAGATACGCAGTATTTT
CDR3aa: CASSMQAGTTDTQYF

j_gene: TRBJ2-5
v_gene: TRBV7-2
abundance: .
d_gene: .
CDR3nt: TGTGCCAGCAGCCGAAAGGGGGAAGAGACCCAGTACTTC
CDR3aa: CASSRKGEETQYF

j_gene: TRBJ1-1
v_gene: TRBV5-1
abundance: .
d_gene: .
CDR3nt: TGCGCCAGCAGCTACGGACAGAACACTGAAGCTTTCTTT
CDR3aa: CASSYGQNTEAFF

j_gene: TRBJ1-1
v_gene: TRBV6-6
abundance: few
d_gene: .
CDR3nt: TGTGCCAGCAGTTACCTGGGGCTGAACACTGAAGCTTTCTTT
CDR3aa: CASSYLGLNTEAFF

j_gene: TRBJ2-2
v_gene: TRBV7-6
abundance: few
d_gene: .
CDR3nt: TGTGCCAGCAGCTCCCGGGGGAGTAACACCGGGGAGCTGTTTTTT
CDR3aa: CASSSRGSNTGELFF

j_gene: TRBJ1-5
v_gene: TRBV5-1
abundance: .
d_gene: .
CDR3nt: TGCGCCAGCAGCTTGAGGGGGACGCAGCCCCAGCATTTT
CDR3aa: CASSLRGTQPQHF

j_gene: TRBJ2-7
v_gene: TRBV4-1
abundance: .
d_gene: .
CDR3nt: TGCGCCAGCAGCCAAGTTCTGGCGGGGTCCTCCTACGAGCAGTACTTC
CDR3aa: CASSQVLAGSSYEQYF

j_gene: TRBJ2-7
v_gene: TRBV12-5
abundance: .
d_gene: TRBD1
CDR3nt: TGTGCTTTCCCCCTTGGGGACAGGCCCTACGAGCAGTACTTC
CDR3aa: CAFPLGDRPYEQYF

j_gene: TRBJ1-6
v_gene: TRBV23-1
abundance: .
d_gene: TRBD1
CDR3nt: TGCGCCAGCAGTCAATGGACAGGGTTATGTTCACCCCTCCACTTT
CDR3aa: CASSQWTGLCSPLHF

j_gene: TRBJ2-5
v_gene: TRBV27
abundance: .
d_gene: .
CDR3nt: TGTGCCAGCAGAAGGGGGGAGACCCAGTACTTC
CDR3aa: CASRRGETQYF

j_gene: TRBJ2-3
v_gene: TRBV6-1
abundance: .
d_gene: .
CDR3nt: TGTGCCAGCAAGAGAGGAGGCACAGATACGCAGTATTTT
CDR3aa: CASKRGGTDTQYF

j_gene: TRBJ1-5
v_gene: TRBV10-1
abundance: .
d_gene: .
CDR3nt: TGCGCCAGCAGCGGCGGGCCCCAGCATTTT
CDR3aa: CASSGGPQHF

j_gene: TRBJ1-1
v_gene: TRBV10-3
abundance: .
d_gene: .
CDR3nt: TGTGCCATCAGTGAGTCTATGGATGGGGGGACCCTGAACACTGAAGCTTTCTTT
CDR3aa: CAISESMDGGTLNTEAFF

j_gene: TRBJ2-3
v_gene: TRBV27
abundance: .
d_gene: TRBD2
CDR3nt: TGTGCCAGCAGGAAAGCGGGGGGGCCAGATACGCAGTATTTT
CDR3aa: CASRKAGGPDTQYF

j_gene: TRBJ1-1
v_gene: TRBV11-3
abundance: few
d_gene: TRBD1
CDR3nt: TGTGCCTCAGCTGGGCAGGGGGCGATGATGGACACTGAAGCTTTCTTT
CDR3aa: CASAGQGAMMDTEAFF

j_gene: TRBJ1-1
v_gene: TRBV19
abundance: .
d_gene: .
CDR3nt: TGTGCCAGTAGCCTACTGCGGAACACTGAAGCTTTCTTT
CDR3aa: CASSLLRNTEAFF

j_gene: TRBJ2-7
v_gene: TRBV2
abundance: .
d_gene: TRBD2
CDR3nt: TGTGCCAGCAGCGAAGTAGCGGGGGGCCTCTACGAGCAGTACTTC
CDR3aa: CASSEVAGGLYEQYF

j_gene: TRBJ1-2
v_gene: TRBV6-6
abundance: .
d_gene: TRBD1
CDR3nt: TGTGCCAGCCGACAGGACAGGGTGAACTATGGCTACACCTTC
CDR3aa: CASRQDRVNYGYTF

j_gene: TRBJ2-3
v_gene: TRBV11-2
abundance: .
d_gene: .
CDR3nt: TGTGCCAGCAGCTTGGTGACATTTAGCACAGATACGCAGTATTTT
CDR3aa: CASSLVTFSTDTQYF

j_gene: TRBJ1-6
v_gene: TRBV5-4
abundance: .
d_gene: TRBD1
CDR3nt: TGTGCCAGCAGCCCAGGGGGAAATAATTCACCCCTCCACTTT
CDR3aa: CASSPGGNNSPLHF

j_gene: TRBJ2-3
v_gene: TRBV9
abundance: .
d_gene: TRBD2
CDR3nt: TGTGCCAGCAGCGTTGGGACTAGCGGGGGGCGGGCAGATACGCAGTATTTT
CDR3aa: CASSVGTSGGRADTQYF

j_gene: TRBJ1-1
v_gene: TRBV9
abundance: .
d_gene: TRBD1
CDR3nt: TGTGCCAGCAACGCGGTACAGGGGGCCACCCCGAACACTGAAGCTTTCTTT
CDR3aa: CASNAVQGATPNTEAFF

j_gene: TRBJ2-7
v_gene: TRBV30
abundance: .
d_gene: TRBD1
CDR3nt: TGTGCCTGGAGTGTAGGACAGGGTTACGAGCAGTACTTC
CDR3aa: CAWSVGQGYEQYF

j_gene: TRBJ1-2
v_gene: TRBV29-1
abundance: .
d_gene: .
CDR3nt: TGCAGCGTTGAGGGTCAGGCTTCCTATGGCTACACCTTC
CDR3aa: CSVEGQASYGYTF

j_gene: TRBJ2-5
v_gene: TRBV7-2
abundance: .
d_gene: .
CDR3nt: TGTGCCAGCAGCTTGCAGGGGAACCAAGAGACCCAGTACTTC
CDR3aa: CASSLQGNQETQYF

j_gene: TRBJ2-5
v_gene: TRBV4-2
abundance: .
d_gene: .
CDR3nt: TGTGCCAGCAGCCAAGATGGGGGCGGGGAGACCCAGTACTTC
CDR3aa: CASSQDGGGETQYF

j_gene: TRBJ1-2
v_gene: TRBV12-5
abundance: once
d_gene: .
CDR3nt: TGTGCTAGTGGTTTTCCAGGGTATGGCTACACCTTC
CDR3aa: CASGFPGYGYTF

j_gene: TRBJ1-1
v_gene: TRBV27
abundance: .
d_gene: .
CDR3nt: TGTGCCAGCAGTTTTCGAGGGACTGAAGCTTTCTTT
CDR3aa: CASSFRGTEAFF

j_gene: TRBJ2-3
v_gene: TRBV7-3
abundance: .
d_gene: .
CDR3nt: TGTGCCAGCAGCTTAATCGGGGGAGGAGATACGCAGTATTTT
CDR3aa: CASSLIGGGDTQYF

j_gene: TRBJ2-5
v_gene: TRBV6-5
abundance: .
d_gene: TRBD2
CDR3nt: TGTGCCAGCAGCCTAGGGACTAGCGACCAAGAGACCCAGTACTTC
CDR3aa: CASSLGTSDQETQYF

j_gene: TRBJ2-3
v_gene: TRBV6-4
abundance: .
d_gene: TRBD2
CDR3nt: TGTGCCAGCAGTGACGGCGGGGGGGCCACAGATACGCAGTATTTT
CDR3aa: CASSDGGGATDTQYF

j_gene: TRBJ2-1
v_gene: TRBV27
abundance: .
d_gene: .
CDR3nt: TGTGCCAGCATCTCGGGGGGCCTTGTCAATGAGCAGTTCTTC
CDR3aa: CASISGGLVNEQFF

j_gene: TRBJ1-2
v_gene: TRBV6-6
abundance: .
d_gene: .
CDR3nt: TGTGCCAGCAGTTACGCTCGAAGACAGGACATTTATGGCTACACCTTC
CDR3aa: CASSYARRQDIYGYTF

j_gene: TRBJ1-3
v_gene: TRBV18
abundance: .
d_gene: .
CDR3nt: TGTGCCAGCTCACCGGGGAGAGGCTCTGGAAACACCATATATTTT
CDR3aa: CASSPGRGSGNTIYF

j_gene: TRBJ2-3
v_gene: TRBV7-6
abundance: .
d_gene: .
CDR3nt: TGTGCCAGCAGCCCTGGGCTCGGGGGCACAGATACGCAGTATTTT
CDR3aa: CASSPGLGGTDTQYF

j_gene: TRBJ2-7
v_gene: TRBV5-1
abundance: .
d_gene: .
CDR3nt: TGCGCCAGCAGCTTGGCACAGGGCTACGAGCAGTACTTC
CDR3aa: CASSLAQGYEQYF

j_gene: TRBJ2-2
v_gene: TRBV4-2
abundance: .
d_gene: .
CDR3nt: TGTGCCAGCAGCCAAGATAGGAGGATGGACACCGGGGAGCTGTTTTTT
CDR3aa: CASSQDRRMDTGELFF

j_gene: TRBJ1-6
v_gene: TRBV7-9
abundance: once
d_gene: TRBD1
CDR3nt: TGTGCCAGCAGCCCGACAGGGTTCAATTCACCCCTCCACTTT
CDR3aa: CASSPTGFNSPLHF

j_gene: TRBJ1-2
v_gene: TRBV20-1
abundance: .
d_gene: .
CDR3nt: TGCAGTGCTATCTCAACGGGGGGCTACACCTTC
CDR3aa: CSAISTGGYTF

j_gene: TRBJ1-1
v_gene: TRBV7-9
abundance: .
d_gene: .
CDR3nt: TGTGCCAGCAGCTTCCAGGGCCGGAACACTGAAGCTTTCTTT
CDR3aa: CASSFQGRNTEAFF

j_gene: TRBJ1-6
v_gene: TRBV27
abundance: .
d_gene: .
CDR3nt: TGTGCCAGCAGTTTCAGGTCACATTATTCACCCCTCCACTTT
CDR3aa: CASSFRSHYSPLHF